Each of the 5 T cell receptor beta chains below was sequenced from the same sample in a study of cytomegalovirus exposure and HLA in healthy donors. Amplification used 60 Vbeta primers and 13 Jbeta primers. The table came from immunoSEQ multiplex PCR; TCRdb's copy has only in-frame clones and leaves some out. This table holds approximately 100,000 clones, around 84% found once. The source material was PBMCs. All receptors come from a man aged 35-49 years in good health and CMV-seropositive.

V usage is TRBV6-5 and J usage is TRBJ1-1; 8 nucleotides agree with TRBD1. Germline CDR1 and CDR2: MNHEY and SVGAGI. V dropped 6 bases and J dropped 3; count of bases not matched to a gene: 6. This CDR3 comprises 14 residues. CDR3 coding DNA: TGTGCCAGCAGAAAACAGGGGGAATACACTGAAGCTTTCTTT. Its translation: CASRKQGEYTEAFF.

The chain has TRBV18 and TRBJ1-1; TRBD1 might be the D (6 bases). The length of the CDR3 is 14 residues. The V end lost 2 bases, the J end lost 5 bases, and 12 bases lay between the germline ends. The germline V gene has CDR1 KGHSH and CDR2 LQKENI. The CDR3 sequence is CASSPKAGDTEAFF. In DNA, the CDR3 is TGTGCCAGCTCACCAAAGGCAGGGGATACTGAAGCTTTCTTT.

This clone was detected once. In DNA form, the CDR3 reads TGTGCCAGCAGGCCTCAGACTAGCGGGTCAGAGACCCAGTACTTC. Residues: CASRPQTSGSETQYF. V usage is TRBV2 and J usage is TRBJ2-5; 10 bases line up with TRBD2. The V gene's germline CDR1 is SNHLY and CDR2 FYNNEI. The CDR3 loop spans 15 amino acids. V trimming: 6 bases; J trimming: 4 bases; junction bases outside the gene matches: 8.

The gene calls are TRBV5-1 and TRBJ2-5; the match to TRBD2 covers 8 bases. The CDR3 spans 16 residues. Germline V gene data show CDR1 as SGHRS and CDR2 as YFSETQ. V was pared by 0 bases and J by 2 bases, with 6 bases of the junction left unmatched. CDR3 residues: CASSLAGGASQETQYF. CDR3 coding DNA: TGCGCCAGCAGCTTGGCCGGGGGGGCCAGTCAAGAGACCCAGTACTTC.

The genes are TRBV5-5 and TRBJ2-7; 9 bases agree with TRBD1. This CDR3 spans 14 amino acids. Unmatched junction bases numbered 5, after V lost 3 bases and J lost 4 bases. CDR1 is SGHKS, CDR2 YYEKEE, per germline (reference sequence). DNA of the CDR3: TGTGCCAGCAGCTCAACCGGGACAGGGTACGAGCAGTACTTC. Translating it yields CASSSTGTGYEQYF.